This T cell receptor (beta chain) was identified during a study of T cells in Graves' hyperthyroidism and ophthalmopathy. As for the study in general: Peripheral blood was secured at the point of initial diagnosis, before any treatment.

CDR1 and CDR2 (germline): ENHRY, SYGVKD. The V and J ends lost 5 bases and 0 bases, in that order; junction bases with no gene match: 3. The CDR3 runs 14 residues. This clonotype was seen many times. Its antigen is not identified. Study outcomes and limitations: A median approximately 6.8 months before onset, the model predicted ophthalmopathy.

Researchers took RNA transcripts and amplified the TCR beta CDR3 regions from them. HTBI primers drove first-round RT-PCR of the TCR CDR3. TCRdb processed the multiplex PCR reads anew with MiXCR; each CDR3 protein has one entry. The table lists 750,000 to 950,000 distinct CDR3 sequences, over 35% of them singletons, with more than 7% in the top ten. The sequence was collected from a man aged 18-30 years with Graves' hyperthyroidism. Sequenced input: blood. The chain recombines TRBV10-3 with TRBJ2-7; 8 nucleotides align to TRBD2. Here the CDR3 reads CAISPGGSSYEQYF. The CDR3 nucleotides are TGTGCCATCAGTCCGGGGGGGAGCTCCTACGAGCAGTACTTC.